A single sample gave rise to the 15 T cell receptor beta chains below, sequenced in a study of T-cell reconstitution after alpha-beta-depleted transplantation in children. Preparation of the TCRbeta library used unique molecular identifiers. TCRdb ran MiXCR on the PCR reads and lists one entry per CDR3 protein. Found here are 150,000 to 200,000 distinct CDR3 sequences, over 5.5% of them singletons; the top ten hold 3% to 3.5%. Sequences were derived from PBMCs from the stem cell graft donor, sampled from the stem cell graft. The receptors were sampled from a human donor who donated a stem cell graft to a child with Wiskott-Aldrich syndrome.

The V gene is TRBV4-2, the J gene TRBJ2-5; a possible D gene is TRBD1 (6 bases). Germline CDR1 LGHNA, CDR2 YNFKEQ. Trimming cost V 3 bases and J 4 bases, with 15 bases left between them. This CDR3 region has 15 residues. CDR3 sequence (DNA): TGTGCCAGCAGCCATGAGCAGGGGAAGGGAGAGACCCAGTACTTC. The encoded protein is CASSHEQGKGETQYF.

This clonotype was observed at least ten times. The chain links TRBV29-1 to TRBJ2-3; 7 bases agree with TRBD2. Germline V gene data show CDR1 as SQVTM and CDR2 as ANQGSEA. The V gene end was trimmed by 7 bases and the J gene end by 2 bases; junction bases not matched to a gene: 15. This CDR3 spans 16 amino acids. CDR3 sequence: CSATNSASGITDTQYF. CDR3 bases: TGCAGCGCCACGAATTCGGCTAGCGGAATCACAGATACGCAGTATTTT.

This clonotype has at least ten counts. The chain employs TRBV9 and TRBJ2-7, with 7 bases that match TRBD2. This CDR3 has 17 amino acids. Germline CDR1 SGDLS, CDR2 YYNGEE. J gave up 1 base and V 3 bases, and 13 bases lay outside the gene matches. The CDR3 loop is CASSAASFPGGSYEQYF. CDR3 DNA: TGTGCCAGCAGCGCTGCCTCTTTCCCGGGGGGATCCTACGAGCAGTACTTC.

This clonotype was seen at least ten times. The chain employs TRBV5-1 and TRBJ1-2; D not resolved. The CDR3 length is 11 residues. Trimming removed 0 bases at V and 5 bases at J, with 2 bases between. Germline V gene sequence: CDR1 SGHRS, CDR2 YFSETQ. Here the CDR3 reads CASSLEYGYTF. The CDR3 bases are TGCGCCAGCAGCTTGGAGTATGGCTACACCTTC.

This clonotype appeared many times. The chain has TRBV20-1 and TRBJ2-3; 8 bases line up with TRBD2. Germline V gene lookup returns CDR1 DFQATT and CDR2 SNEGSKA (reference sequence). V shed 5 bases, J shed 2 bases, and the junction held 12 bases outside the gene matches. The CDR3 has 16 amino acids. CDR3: CSAQAVAGGYTDTQYF. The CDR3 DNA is TGCAGTGCTCAAGCCGTGGCGGGGGGTTACACAGATACGCAGTATTTT.

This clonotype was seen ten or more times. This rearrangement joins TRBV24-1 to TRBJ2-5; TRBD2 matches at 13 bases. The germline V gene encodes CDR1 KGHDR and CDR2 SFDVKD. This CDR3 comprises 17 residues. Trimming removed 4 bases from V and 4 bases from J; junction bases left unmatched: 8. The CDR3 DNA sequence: TGTGCCACCAGTGACCCCGGACTAGCGGGAGTGGGAGAGACCCAGTACTTC. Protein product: CATSDPGLAGVGETQYF.

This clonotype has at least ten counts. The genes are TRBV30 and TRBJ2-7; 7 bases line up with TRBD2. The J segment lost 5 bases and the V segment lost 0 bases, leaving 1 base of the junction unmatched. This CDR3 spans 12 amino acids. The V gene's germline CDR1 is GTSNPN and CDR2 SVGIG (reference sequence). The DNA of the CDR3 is TGTGCCTGGAGTGTGGGAGGGAACGAGCAGTACTTC. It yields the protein CAWSVGGNEQYF.

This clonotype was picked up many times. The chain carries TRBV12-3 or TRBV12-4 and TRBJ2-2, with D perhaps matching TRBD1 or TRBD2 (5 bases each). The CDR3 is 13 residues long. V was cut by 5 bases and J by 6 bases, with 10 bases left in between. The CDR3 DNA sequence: TGTGCCAGCAGTCGGGACGGGCCCGGGGAGCTGTTTTTT. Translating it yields CASSRDGPGELFF.

The CDR3 here is CASSHTRQAYSYNEQFF. CDR3 DNA sequence: TGTGCCAGCAGCCATACTAGACAGGCCTACTCCTACAATGAGCAGTTCTTC. The rearrangement links TRBV6-2 or TRBV6-3 to TRBJ2-1; TRBD1 might be the D (6 bases). The germline V gene encodes CDR1 MNHEY and CDR2 SVGEGT. The V end was cut by 6 bases, the J end by 0 bases, with 18 bases between. The CDR3 sequence is 17 residues long.

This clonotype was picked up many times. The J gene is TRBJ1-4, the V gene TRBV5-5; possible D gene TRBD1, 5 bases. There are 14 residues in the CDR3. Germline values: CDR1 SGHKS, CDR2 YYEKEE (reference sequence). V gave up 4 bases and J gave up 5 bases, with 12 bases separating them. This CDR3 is CASSRGSGNEKLFF. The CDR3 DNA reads TGTGCCAGCAGCCGAGGGTCAGGGAATGAAAAACTGTTTTTT.

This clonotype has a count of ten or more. CDR3: CASSPGRLASTEAFF. The CDR3 DNA reads as TGCGCCAGCAGCCCTGGTCGGCTCGCTTCCACTGAAGCTTTCTTT. The chain has TRBV5-1 and TRBJ1-1; D gene ambiguous. Per germline, CDR1 SGHRS and CDR2 YFSETQ. The CDR3 runs 15 residues. Trimming pared 4 bases from V and 4 bases from J, leaving 17 bases between.

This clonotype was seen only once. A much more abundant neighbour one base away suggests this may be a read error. The CDR3 is CARSHGQGTDTQYF. In DNA, the CDR3 is TGTGCCAGGAGCCACGGACAGGGAACAGATACGCAGTATTTT. The chain employs TRBV5-3 and TRBJ2-3; 8 bases line up with TRBD1. TRBV5-3 is marked as an open reading frame, function uncertain. This CDR3 has 14 amino acids. J lost 3 bases, V lost 8 bases, and 8 bases had no gene match.

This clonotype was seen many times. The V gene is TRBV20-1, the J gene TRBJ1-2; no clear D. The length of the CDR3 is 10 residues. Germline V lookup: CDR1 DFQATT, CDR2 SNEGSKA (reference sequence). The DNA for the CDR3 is TGCAGGCCGGGCCCCTTTGGCTACACCTTC. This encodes CRPGPFGYTF.

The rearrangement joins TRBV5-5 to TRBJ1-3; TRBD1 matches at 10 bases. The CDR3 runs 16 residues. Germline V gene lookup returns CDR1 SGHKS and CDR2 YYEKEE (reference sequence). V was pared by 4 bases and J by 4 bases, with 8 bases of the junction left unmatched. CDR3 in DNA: TGTGCCAGCAGCCCCACGGGACAGGGGACCGGAAACACCATATATTTT. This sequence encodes CASSPTGQGTGNTIYF.

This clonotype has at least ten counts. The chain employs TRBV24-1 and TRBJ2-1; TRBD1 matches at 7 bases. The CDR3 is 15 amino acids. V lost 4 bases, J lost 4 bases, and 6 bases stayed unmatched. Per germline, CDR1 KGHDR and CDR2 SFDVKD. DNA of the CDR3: TGTGCCACCAGTGACCGAAGGGGGCGATACAATGAGCAGTTCTTC. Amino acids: CATSDRRGRYNEQFF.